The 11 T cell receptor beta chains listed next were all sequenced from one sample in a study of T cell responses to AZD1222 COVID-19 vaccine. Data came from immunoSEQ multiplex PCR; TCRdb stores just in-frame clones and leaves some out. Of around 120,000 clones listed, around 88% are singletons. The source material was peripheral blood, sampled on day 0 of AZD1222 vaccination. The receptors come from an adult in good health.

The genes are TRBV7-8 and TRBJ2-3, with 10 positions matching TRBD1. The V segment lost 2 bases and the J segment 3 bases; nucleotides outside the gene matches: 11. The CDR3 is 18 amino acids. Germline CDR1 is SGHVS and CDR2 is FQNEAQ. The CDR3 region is CASSLIYPTGGLTDTQYF. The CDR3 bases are TGTGCCAGCAGCTTAATATACCCGACAGGGGGCTTGACAGATACGCAGTATTTT. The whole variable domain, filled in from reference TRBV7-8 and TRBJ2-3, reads GAGVSQSPRYKVAKRGQDVALRCDPISGHVSLFWYQQALGQGPEFLTYFQNEAQLDKSGLPSDRFFAERPEGSVSTLKIQRTQQEDSAVYLCASSLIYPTGGLTDTQYFGPGTRLTVL.

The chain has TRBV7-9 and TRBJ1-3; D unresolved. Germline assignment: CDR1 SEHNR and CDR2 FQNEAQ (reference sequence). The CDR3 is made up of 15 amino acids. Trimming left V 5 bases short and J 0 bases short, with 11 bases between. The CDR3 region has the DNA TGTGCCAGCAGCGGAGATGGGAGCTCTGGAAACACCATATATTTT. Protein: CASSGDGSSGNTIYF.

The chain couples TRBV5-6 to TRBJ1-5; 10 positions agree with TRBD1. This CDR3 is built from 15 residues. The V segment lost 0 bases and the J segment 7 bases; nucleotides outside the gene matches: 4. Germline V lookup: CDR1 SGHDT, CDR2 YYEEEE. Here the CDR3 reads CASSLGQGARQPQHF. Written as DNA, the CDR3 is TGTGCCAGCAGCTTGGGACAGGGGGCGAGGCAGCCCCAGCATTTT. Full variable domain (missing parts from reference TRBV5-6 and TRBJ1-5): DAGVTQSPTHLIKTRGQQVTLRCSPKSGHDTVSWYQQALGQGPQFIFQYYEEEERQRGNFPDRFSGHQFPNYSSELNVNALLLGDSALYLCASSLGQGARQPQHFGDGTRLSIL.

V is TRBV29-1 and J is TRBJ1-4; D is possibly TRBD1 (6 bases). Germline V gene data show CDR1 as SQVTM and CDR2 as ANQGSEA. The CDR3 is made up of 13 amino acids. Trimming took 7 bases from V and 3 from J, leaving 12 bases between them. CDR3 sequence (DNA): TGCAGCGGGAAGGGGGTCGCTAATGAAAAACTGTTTTTT. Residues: CSGKGVANEKLFF.

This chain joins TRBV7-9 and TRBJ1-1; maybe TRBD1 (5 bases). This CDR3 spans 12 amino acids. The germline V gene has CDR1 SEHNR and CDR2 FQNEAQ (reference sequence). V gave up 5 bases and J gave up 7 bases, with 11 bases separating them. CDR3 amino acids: CASSRDSLEAFF. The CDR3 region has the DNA TGTGCCAGCAGCCGAGACAGCCTTGAAGCTTTCTTT.

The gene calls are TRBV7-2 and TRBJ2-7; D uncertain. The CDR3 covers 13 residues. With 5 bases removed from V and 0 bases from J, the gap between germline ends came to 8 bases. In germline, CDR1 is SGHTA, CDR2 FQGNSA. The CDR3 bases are TGTGCCAGCAGCACCCGAGTCTCCTACGAGCAGTACTTC. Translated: CASSTRVSYEQYF.

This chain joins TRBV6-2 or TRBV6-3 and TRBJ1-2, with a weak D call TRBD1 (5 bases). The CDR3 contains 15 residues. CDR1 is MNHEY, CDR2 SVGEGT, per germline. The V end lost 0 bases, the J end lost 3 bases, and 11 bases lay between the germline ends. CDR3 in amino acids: CASSYSAGMDYGYTF. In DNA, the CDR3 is TGTGCCAGCAGTTACTCGGCAGGGATGGACTATGGCTACACCTTC.

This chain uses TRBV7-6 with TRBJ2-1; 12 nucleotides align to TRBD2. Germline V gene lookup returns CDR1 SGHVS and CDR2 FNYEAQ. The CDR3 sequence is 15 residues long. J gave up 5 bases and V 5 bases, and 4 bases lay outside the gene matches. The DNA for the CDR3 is TGTGCCAGCAGCCATGGACTAGCGGGGAACAATGAGCAGTTCTTC. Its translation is CASSHGLAGNNEQFF.

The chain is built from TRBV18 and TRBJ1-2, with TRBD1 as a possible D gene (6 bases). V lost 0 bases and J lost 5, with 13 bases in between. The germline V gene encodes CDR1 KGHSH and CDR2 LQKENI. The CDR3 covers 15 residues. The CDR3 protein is CASSPPTDRGYGYTF. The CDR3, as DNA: TGTGCCAGCTCACCACCGACGGACAGAGGGTATGGCTACACCTTC.

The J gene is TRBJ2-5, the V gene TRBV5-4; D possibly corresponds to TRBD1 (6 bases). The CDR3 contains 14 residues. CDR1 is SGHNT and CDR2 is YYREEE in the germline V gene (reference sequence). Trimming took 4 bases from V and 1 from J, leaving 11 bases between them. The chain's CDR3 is CASSAGTTQETQYF. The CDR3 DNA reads TGTGCCAGCAGCGCCGGGACAACCCAAGAGACCCAGTACTTC.

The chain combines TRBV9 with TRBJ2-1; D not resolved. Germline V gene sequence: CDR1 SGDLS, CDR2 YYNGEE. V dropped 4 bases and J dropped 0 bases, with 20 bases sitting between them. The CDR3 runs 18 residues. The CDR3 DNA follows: TGTGCCAGCAGCCATACCCTTCTTGGGGTTAGCTCCTACAATGAGCAGTTCTTC. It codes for CASSHTLLGVSSYNEQFF.